The 24 T cell receptor beta chains given below trace back to one sample, sequenced in a study of regulatory T cells in long-lasting Graves disease. Investigators prepared the TCR beta libraries by applying iRepertoire HTBI primers and Arm-PCR of CDR3 regions. TCRdb reprocessed the multiplex PCR reads with MiXCR, giving one entry per CDR3 protein. The sample shows just over 600,000 distinct CDR3 sequences, approximately 15% of them seen only once. The time point: newly diagnosed GD, antithyroid drugs for less than 3 months. The authors made the TCR library using RNA they extracted from PBMCs. The sample was also linked to a second study, of T cells in Graves' hyperthyroidism and ophthalmopathy.

Material: peripheral blood mononuclear cells (PBMCs), obtained at new diagnosis, from a patient treated with antithyroid drugs. The source of these receptors is a woman aged 25 to 45 with Graves disease.

This clonotype was picked up one time. A clone one base away is much larger, so this may be a read error. This chain links TRBV6-5 with TRBJ1-6; TRBD1 might be the D (6 bases). The V gene lost 4 bases and the J gene lost 8 bases, with 21 bases spanning the gap. Germline V CDR1 and CDR2: MNHEY, SVGAGI. The CDR3 length is 17 residues. DNA of the CDR3: TGTGCCAGCAGTTCCGGGGGGCGGAGGCCCCTGTATTCACCCCTCCACTTT. This gives the protein CASSSGGRRPLYSPLHF.

The chain employs TRBV4-2 and TRBJ1-2, with a possible D match to TRBD1 (6 bases). Trimming took off 0 bases at V and 4 bases at J, with 12 bases between the two ends. This CDR3 has 15 residues. Germline CDR1 reads LGHNA; CDR2 reads YNFKEQ. CDR3 nucleotides: TGTGCCAGCAGCCAAGAGTTCGACAGGAGCTATGGCTACACCTTC. As protein: CASSQEFDRSYGYTF.

This clonotype was detected many times. The rearrangement links TRBV30 to TRBJ2-7, with TRBD1 matching over 7 bases. Germline CDR1 and CDR2: GTSNPN and SVGIG (reference sequence). Germline trimming cut 2 bases from V and 12 bases from J; bases unmatched to any gene: 10. The CDR3 sequence is 12 residues long. The CDR3 DNA reads as TGTGCCTGGAGTACAACAGGGGAAGAGGTGTACTTC. It encodes CAWSTTGEEVYF.

Regarding this clonotype: Since a much larger clone is just one base distant, this may be a read error. V usage is TRBV7-9 and J usage is TRBJ2-7, with D perhaps matching TRBD2 (6 bases). This CDR3 is 17 amino acids long. V was shortened by 4 bases and J by 1 base, with 20 bases between the two germline ends. The germline V gene encodes CDR1 SEHNR and CDR2 FQNEAQ (reference sequence). The CDR3 reads CASSSPVSGGQSYEQYF. In DNA form, the CDR3 reads TGTGCCAGCAGCTCCCCTGTTAGCGGAGGGCAATCCTACGAGCAGTACTTC.

This clonotype was detected ten times or more. This chain uses TRBV7-8 with TRBJ1-1; D is undetermined. V lost 0 bases and J 1 base, leaving 6 bases between the germline ends. This CDR3 has 14 amino acids. The germline CDR1 and CDR2 sequences are SGHVS and FQNEAQ. CDR3 in amino acids: CASSLAEGNTEAFF. DNA for the CDR3: TGTGCCAGCAGCTTAGCCGAAGGGAACACTGAAGCTTTCTTT.

This clonotype was seen ten or more times. The rearrangement joins TRBV5-1 to TRBJ1-1, with D perhaps matching TRBD1 (5 bases). V lost 0 bases, J lost 1 base, and 10 bases lay in between. The CDR3 loop spans 15 amino acids. Germline CDR1 reads SGHRS; CDR2 reads YFSETQ. CDR3 loop: CASSLDSRGNTEAFF. The CDR3 DNA follows: TGCGCCAGCAGCTTGGACTCGAGGGGGAACACTGAAGCTTTCTTT.

The V gene is TRBV7-3, the J gene TRBJ2-2, with D possibly TRBD2 on 5 matching bases. Per germline, CDR1 SGHTA and CDR2 FQGTGA. The CDR3 runs 16 residues. V gave up 1 base and J gave up 8 bases, with 17 bases separating them. The CDR3 protein is CASSLRATQEGGELFF. The CDR3 DNA follows: TGTGCCAGCAGCTTAAGGGCTACGCAAGAGGGTGGGGAGCTGTTTTTT.

The J gene is TRBJ1-2, the V gene TRBV6-2 or TRBV6-3; D call uncertain. The V gene lost 1 base and the J gene lost 5 bases, with 17 bases spanning the gap. The V gene's germline CDR1 is MNHEY and CDR2 SVGEGT. The CDR3 spans 16 residues. CDR3 region: CASSYFAGRQAYGYTF. In nucleotides, the CDR3 is TGTGCCAGCAGTTACTTCGCCGGGAGGCAGGCGTATGGCTACACCTTC.

This clonotype was counted only a few times. The rearrangement joins TRBV20-1 to TRBJ2-1, with 7 positions matching TRBD1. V lost 5 bases, J lost 2 bases, and 9 bases stayed unmatched. The germline CDR1 and CDR2 sequences are DFQATT and SNEGSKA (reference sequence). The CDR3 is made up of 15 amino acids. For the CDR3, the DNA is TGCAGTGCTCAATCCCCGGGACAGACCTACAATGAGCAGTTCTTC. Translation gives CSAQSPGQTYNEQFF.

There are many counts of this clonotype. The rearrangement joins TRBV20-1 to TRBJ1-6; no firm D call. This CDR3 region has 13 residues. The V end lost 3 bases, the J end lost 8 bases, and 11 bases lay between the germline ends. CDR1 is DFQATT, CDR2 SNEGSKA, per germline (reference sequence). CDR3 in DNA: TGCAGTGCTAGTCGCTCAAGGGATTCACCCCTCCACTTT. It translates to CSASRSRDSPLHF.

The CDR3 DNA reads as TGTGCCAGCAAATACCGGAGCGGGGAGGTAGATACGCAGTATTTT. As protein: CASKYRSGEVDTQYF. The chain employs TRBV2 and TRBJ2-3, with 7 bases identical to TRBD2. Germline CDR1 and CDR2: SNHLY and FYNNEI. The trim removed 7 bases at V and 5 bases at J, leaving 12 bases unmatched. The CDR3 contains 15 residues.

Comment on this clonotype: Possible read error: a much larger clone is one base away. The CDR3 carries no conserved terminal phenylalanine or tryptophan, so it likely arises from a read error. V gene TRBV2 combines with J gene TRBJ2-7, with D possibly TRBD1 on 6 matching bases. CDR1 is SNHLY, CDR2 FYNNEI, per germline. The V end lost 7 bases, the J end lost 2 bases, and 12 bases lay between the germline ends. The CDR3 length is 13 residues. CDR3 bases: TGTGCCAGCACCTGGGGGCCTCCCTACGAGCAGTACCTC. It specifies CASTWGPPYEQYL.

The chain joins TRBV24-1 to TRBJ1-5; 8 bases align to TRBD1. V shed 9 bases, J shed 3 bases, and the junction held 6 bases outside the gene matches. Germline V gives CDR1 KGHDR, CDR2 SFDVKD. The CDR3 is made up of 14 amino acids. CDR3 in DNA: TGTGCCACCTCAAGGACAGGGCCCAATCAGCCCCAGCATTTT. This sequence encodes CATSRTGPNQPQHF.

In this sample, this clonotype turned up a few times. This sequence joins TRBV6-2 or TRBV6-3 and TRBJ2-4, with D unclear. Germline V gene data show CDR1 as MNHEY and CDR2 as SVGEGT. The V end lost 0 bases, the J end lost 5 bases, and 14 bases lay between the germline ends. This CDR3 comprises 16 residues. CDR3 amino acids: CASSYSIDDTQNIQYF. CDR3 in DNA: TGTGCCAGCAGTTACTCGATTGACGACACACAAAACATTCAGTACTTC.

This clonotype was picked up many times. The chain uses TRBV2 and TRBJ1-6; perhaps TRBD1 as D (5 bases). There are 14 residues in the CDR3. V shed 5 bases and J shed 5 bases, with 10 bases lying between them. Looked up from germline, CDR1 is SNHLY and CDR2 is FYNNEI. The CDR3 sequence: CASSRDSHNSPLHF. CDR3 coding DNA: TGTGCCAGCAGTCGTGACAGCCATAATTCACCCCTCCACTTT. Full variable domain (outside the CDR3, taken from reference TRBV2 and TRBJ1-6): EPEVTQTPSHQVTQMGQEVILRCVPISNHLYFYWYRQILGQKVEFLVSFYNNEISEKSEIFDDQFSVERPDGSNFTLKIRSTKLEDSAMYFCASSRDSHNSPLHFGNGTRLTVT.

This clonotype was observed at least ten times. The V and J genes are TRBV12-3 or TRBV12-4 and TRBJ1-5; no reliable D call. The CDR3 extends over 18 amino acids. V was clipped by 1 base and J by 0 bases, with 16 bases between them. The CDR3 loop is CASSLGQPTRYSNQPQHF. In nucleotides, the CDR3 is TGTGCCAGCAGTTTAGGGCAGCCCACAAGATATAGCAATCAGCCCCAGCATTTT.

This clonotype was seen many times. This chain joins TRBV30 and TRBJ2-1; D is unresolved. CDR1 is GTSNPN, CDR2 SVGIG, per germline (reference sequence). The V end was cut by 5 bases, the J end by 7 bases, with 15 bases between. This CDR3 has 13 amino acids. CDR3 sequence reads: CAWGKEALNEQFF. The CDR3 DNA reads as TGTGCCTGGGGGAAAGAGGCCCTTAATGAGCAGTTCTTC. Supplemented by reference TRBV30 and TRBJ2-1, the full variable domain reads SQTIHQWPATLVQPVGSPLSLECTVEGTSNPNLYWYRQAAGRGLQLLFYSVGIGQISSEVPQNLSASRPQDRQFILSSKKLLLSDSGFYLCAWGKEALNEQFFGPGTRLTVL.

This clonotype was recorded at least ten times. J is TRBJ2-7 and V is TRBV7-9, with D tentatively TRBD2 (5 bases). V shed 5 bases and J shed 10 bases, with 12 bases lying between them. Germline lookup yields CDR1 SEHNR and CDR2 FQNEAQ (reference sequence). This CDR3 comprises 11 residues. CDR3 DNA sequence: TGTGCCAGCAGCCGGGGTGAGAGTCAGTACTTC. This sequence encodes CASSRGESQYF.

This clonotype has at least ten counts. The CDR3 reads CASSQGQGLYGYTF. In nucleotides, the CDR3 is TGTGCCAGCAGCCAGGGTCAAGGGCTCTATGGCTACACCTTC. This rearrangement joins TRBV28 to TRBJ1-2; tentative D call: TRBD1 (5 bases). The CDR3 covers 14 residues. V was pared by 6 bases and J by 4 bases, with 15 bases between. Per the germline V gene, CDR1 is MDHEN and CDR2 is SYDVKM.

This clonotype was seen a few times. This sequence joins TRBV15 and TRBJ2-1, with TRBD1 identical over 9 bases. Near its end, the DNA agrees better with TRBJ2-5, so the J call may be wrong. This CDR3 region has 14 residues. Germline V gene lookup returns CDR1 LNHNV and CDR2 YYDKDF (reference sequence). The CDR3, as DNA: TGTGCCACCAGCCGCGGGACAGGGCAAGAGACCCAGTACTTC. Encoded protein: CATSRGTGQETQYF.

This clonotype was found a few times. The gene calls are TRBV3-1 and TRBJ2-1; 11 positions match TRBD2. The trim removed 2 bases at V and 10 bases at J, leaving 4 bases unmatched. The CDR3 spans 14 residues. CDR1 is LGHDT and CDR2 is YNNKEL in the germline V gene (reference sequence). The CDR3 sequence: CASSQSSGRAEQFF. The CDR3 DNA is TGTGCCAGCAGCCAAAGTAGCGGGAGGGCCGAGCAGTTCTTC.

At least ten counts were recorded for this clonotype. This chain connects TRBV27 to TRBJ1-5, with D perhaps matching TRBD1 (6 bases). This CDR3 spans 14 amino acids. From germline, CDR1 is MNHEY and CDR2 SMNVEV (reference sequence). V lost 2 bases and J lost 10, with 15 bases in between. DNA of the CDR3: TGTGCCAGCAGTTTAGGGCAGGGGTTTCACCCCCAGCATTTT. Translating gives CASSLGQGFHPQHF.

In this sample, this clonotype turned up a few times. The chain recombines TRBV5-1 with TRBJ1-1; D is uncertain. The V end was cut by 3 bases, the J end by 0 bases, with 12 bases between. The V gene's germline CDR1 is SGHRS and CDR2 YFSETQ. CDR3 size: 15 residues. CDR3 protein: CASSSTAGLNTEAFF. CDR3 nucleotide sequence: TGCGCCAGCAGCTCGACGGCCGGCCTGAACACTGAAGCTTTCTTT.

V is TRBV7-8 and J is TRBJ1-2; 7 positions match TRBD1. Germline-derived CDR1 and CDR2 are SGHVS and FQNEAQ. The CDR3 sequence is 14 residues long. Trimming at V came to 8 bases and at J to 4 bases, leaving 10 bases not matched to a gene. For the CDR3, the DNA is TGTGCCAGCGGCTCCGCGACAGGGCTCTATGGCTACACCTTC. As protein: CASGSATGLYGYTF.